This is a list of T cell receptor beta chains from one sample in a study of CD4+ T cells in melanoma. Libraries were prepared by immunoSEQ multiplex PCR; TCRdb keeps only in-frame clonotypes and omits some of them. The sample lists 8,500 to 10,000 clones, more than 60% occurring once. Sequences were obtained from cells from a culture (not recorded whether cultured in vitro). These receptors were taken from a human donor with melanoma. The CDR3 runs from the conserved cysteine through the conserved F or W. The order of the fields is J gene, V gene, D gene, clone size, CDR3 protein, CDR3 DNA. A D gene is named only where the DNA matches it firmly. Clone size is stated in some rows and not others, as once, few, many or a class when expanded.

>TRBJ1-1|TRBV5-6|-|-
CASSLEGVAFF
TGTGCCAGCAGCTTGGAGGGGGTGGCTTTCTTT
>TRBJ1-6|TRBV7-9|TRBD1|few
CASSSGQGFYNSPLHF
TGTGCCAGCAGCTCGGGACAGGGGTTCTATAATTCACCCCTCCACTTT
>TRBJ2-7|TRBV27|-|-
CASSLRTSYEQYF
TGTGCCAGCAGTTTGAGGACTTCCTACGAGCAGTACTTC
>TRBJ2-3|TRBV11-2|-|-
CASSLDLRGPKGHTQYF
TGTGCCAGCAGCTTAGATCTCCGGGGCCCTAAAGGACATACGCAGTATTTT
>TRBJ2-1|TRBV30|-|-
CAWSTGISSSSYNEQFF
TGTGCCTGGAGCACCGGGATTTCCTCTAGCTCCTACAATGAGCAGTTCTTC
>TRBJ2-4|TRBV2|TRBD1|-
CASRLVPGQGTLIAKNIQYF
TGTGCCAGCAGGCTAGTACCGGGACAGGGGACGTTAATAGCCAAAAACATTCAGTACTTC
>TRBJ2-4|TRBV11-1|-|-
CASSLGSVGKNIQYF
TGTGCCAGCAGCTTAGGAAGCGTCGGCAAAAACATTCAGTACTTC
>TRBJ2-1|TRBV3-1/TRBV3-2|-|-
CASSQGNEQFF
TGTGCCAGCAGCCAGGGCAATGAGCAGTTCTTC
>TRBJ2-3|TRBV19|TRBD1|-
CASRPNLGTGGNTDTQYF
TGTGCCAGTAGACCTAACCTAGGCACAGGGGGCAACACAGATACGCAGTATTTT
>TRBJ2-2|TRBV5-1|-|-
CASSLDRPNTGELFF
TGCGCCAGCAGCCTGGACCGACCGAACACCGGGGAGCTGTTTTTT
>TRBJ1-2|TRBV5-4|-|few
CASSLEVGAANYGYTF
TGTGCCAGCAGCTTGGAAGTTGGGGCCGCCAACTATGGCTACACCTTC
>TRBJ1-2|TRBV30|-|-
CAWSPGRIKGDYGYTF
TGTGCCTGGAGTCCCGGACGAATCAAAGGGGACTATGGCTACACCTTC
>TRBJ2-7|TRBV18|-|few
CASSPRTETYEQYF
TGTGCCAGCTCACCAAGGACGGAGACCTACGAGCAGTACTTC
>TRBJ2-3|TRBV9|-|-
CASSSSASTDTQYF
TGTGCCAGCAGCTCTTCTGCTAGCACAGATACGCAGTATTTT
>TRBJ2-7|TRBV12-3/TRBV12-4|-|-
CASRLTGNEQYF
TGTGCCAGCAGACTCACAGGGAACGAGCAGTACTTC
>TRBJ2-7|TRBV27|-|few
CASRSGLYEQYF
TGTGCCAGCAGATCGGGACTCTACGAGCAGTACTTC
>TRBJ2-7|TRBV3-1/TRBV3-2|-|-
CASSQVGSGVYEQYF
TGTGCCAGCAGCCAAGTGGGTTCGGGCGTCTACGAGCAGTACTTC
>TRBJ1-4|TRBV3-1/TRBV3-2|-|few
CASSSQGTNEKLFF
TGTGCCAGCAGCTCACAGGGAACTAATGAAAAACTGTTTTTT
>TRBJ1-6|TRBV7-9|-|-
CASSLEQGYNSPLHF
TGTGCCAGCAGCTTAGAACAGGGCTATAATTCACCCCTCCACTTT
>TRBJ1-2|TRBV11-2|-|-
CASSRQDRDYGYTF
TGTGCCAGCAGCCGACAGGACAGAGACTATGGCTACACCTTC
>TRBJ2-3|TRBV5-4|TRBD1|-
CASSTRTGPTDTQYF
TGTGCCAGCAGCACCCGGACAGGGCCCACAGATACGCAGTATTTT
>TRBJ2-3|TRBV30|-|-
CAWSDRAAGNTQYF
TGTGCCTGGAGCGACAGGGCCGCGGGGAATACGCAGTATTTT
>TRBJ1-6|TRBV2|-|once
CASSEESDSPLHF
TGTGCCAGCAGTGAGGAGAGCGATTCACCCCTCCACTTT
>TRBJ2-3|TRBV29-1|-|-
CSVENGWTADTQYF
TGCAGCGTTGAAAATGGCTGGACCGCAGATACGCAGTATTTT
>TRBJ2-5|TRBV7-2|-|-
CASTIRDRDSIETQYF
TGTGCCAGCACCATTCGAGACCGGGACTCTATAGAGACCCAGTACTTC
>TRBJ2-2|TRBV5-4|TRBD1|-
CASSPGTADTGELFF
TGTGCCAGCAGCCCGGGGACAGCAGATACCGGGGAGCTGTTTTTT
>TRBJ1-2|TRBV30|-|-
CAWRTSGGLGGYTF
TGTGCCTGGAGGACCAGCGGGGGGCTGGGTGGCTACACCTTC
>TRBJ1-1|TRBV27|-|-
CASSRPGNTEAFF
TGTGCCAGCAGTCGGCCAGGGAACACTGAAGCTTTCTTT
>TRBJ1-5|TRBV10-2|-|-
CASSSQGNQPQHF
TGCGCCAGCAGTTCACAGGGTAATCAGCCCCAGCATTTT
>TRBJ1-2|TRBV12-3/TRBV12-4|TRBD1|-
CASSRGQGRGYTF
TGTGCCAGCAGCCGAGGACAGGGTCGCGGCTACACCTTC
>TRBJ1-1|TRBV6-6|-|-
CASSPTVDTEAFF
TGTGCCAGCAGTCCCACTGTGGACACTGAAGCTTTCTTT
>TRBJ2-2|TRBV7-9|-|-
CASSLVRAGAGELFF
TGTGCCAGCAGCTTAGTTAGGGCAGGTGCCGGGGAGCTGTTTTTT
>TRBJ2-7|TRBV5-4|TRBD2|medium-sized
CASSLTSGQSYEQYF
TGTGCCAGCAGCCTCACTAGCGGACAATCCTACGAGCAGTACTTC
>TRBJ1-2|TRBV9|TRBD1|-
CASSADRALGGYTF
TGTGCCAGCAGCGCAGACAGGGCGCTTGGAGGCTACACCTTC
>TRBJ1-2|TRBV5-1|TRBD1|-
CASSATGSAYGYTF
TGCGCCAGCAGCGCGACAGGGTCGGCCTATGGCTACACCTTC
>TRBJ2-2|TRBV25-1|-|-
CASSSTDVYAELFF
TGTGCCAGCAGTTCGACTGACGTTTACGCGGAGCTGTTTTTT
>TRBJ2-7|TRBV29-1|-|once
CSVGPRDYEQYF
TGCAGCGTTGGGCCCCGGGACTACGAGCAGTACTTC
>TRBJ1-6|TRBV2|TRBD1|-
CASRRQGVNSPLHF
TGTGCCAGCCGAAGACAGGGGGTTAATTCACCCCTCCACTTT
>TRBJ2-2|TRBV5-1|TRBD1|-
CASSGVGGTGGSNALTGELFF
TGCGCCAGCAGCGGAGTAGGTGGGACAGGGGGCAGTAATGCTCTCACCGGGGAGCTGTTTTTT
>TRBJ2-5|TRBV11-2|-|-
CASSQGGLRGETQYF
TGTGCCAGCAGCCAGGGGGGACTAAGGGGAGAGACCCAGTACTTC
>TRBJ2-7|TRBV3-1/TRBV3-2|TRBD2|few
CASRSSGGVYEQYF
TGTGCCAGCAGATCTAGCGGGGGGGTATACGAGCAGTACTTC
>TRBJ2-1|TRBV15|-|-
CATSRDSTYEQFF
TGTGCCACCAGCAGAGATTCCACATATGAGCAGTTCTTC
>TRBJ2-1|TRBV5-1|-|-
CASSGDWSSYNEQFF
TGCGCCAGCAGCGGGGACTGGTCCTCCTACAATGAGCAGTTCTTC
>TRBJ2-3|TRBV27|-|-
CASSFYAQDTQYF
TGTGCCAGCAGTTTCTATGCCCAAGATACGCAGTATTTT
>TRBJ2-1|TRBV11-3|-|-
CASSLTPPRADSYNEQFF
TGTGCCAGCAGCTTAACTCCCCCCCGGGCGGACTCCTACAATGAGCAGTTCTTC
>TRBJ2-3|TRBV18|-|-
CASSPLSGSTDTQYF
TGTGCCAGCTCACCTCTAAGCGGCAGCACAGATACGCAGTATTTT
>TRBJ2-1|TRBV5-1|-|-
CASSLDRNNEQFF
TGCGCCAGCAGCTTAGACCGTAACAATGAGCAGTTCTTC
>TRBJ2-3|TRBV25-1|-|-
CASSRTPPDTQYF
TGTGCCAGCAGTCGTACCCCTCCAGATACGCAGTATTTT
>TRBJ2-4|TRBV3-1/TRBV3-2|-|-
CASSQAGPIAKNIQYF
TGTGCCAGCAGCCAAGCAGGACCTATAGCCAAAAACATTCAGTACTTC
>TRBJ2-5|TRBV18|-|-
CASYRGPQETQYF
TGTGCCAGCTACCGGGGTCCACAAGAGACCCAGTACTTC
>TRBJ1-2|TRBV6-1|TRBD1|-
CASSDRGGQIYGYTF
TGTGCCAGCAGTGATAGAGGGGGACAGATCTATGGCTACACCTTC
>TRBJ2-5|TRBV5-1|-|large
CASSGGGSETQYF
TGCGCCAGTTCCGGAGGGGGTTCAGAGACCCAGTACTTC
>TRBJ2-1|TRBV6-5|TRBD2|-
CASGLAGNEQFF
TGTGCCAGCGGACTAGCGGGCAATGAGCAGTTCTTC
>TRBJ1-2|TRBV9|TRBD1|once
CASSPTGTGESFGYTF
TGTGCCAGCAGCCCGACCGGGACAGGGGAATCTTTTGGCTACACCTTC
>TRBJ1-5|TRBV2|-|-
CASSEPPPQPQHF
TGTGCCAGCAGTGAGCCCCCTCCTCAGCCCCAGCATTTT
>TRBJ2-7|TRBV9|-|-
CASSAQGYEQYF
TGTGCCAGCAGCGCCCAGGGCTACGAGCAGTACTTC
>TRBJ2-3|TRBV5-1|-|-
CASSLGGGADTQYF
TGCGCCAGCAGCTTGGGCGGAGGGGCAGATACGCAGTATTTT